Listed below are T cell receptor beta chains from one sample, sequenced in a study of PD-L1 blockade in urothelial cancer. TCRdb keeps only in-frame clones here, not all; method: immunoSEQ multiplex PCR. The repertoire has under 60,000 clones, about 86% of them found once; the top ten carry around 3.1%. The input for sequencing was PBMCs, taken around atezolizumab (anti-PD-L1) treatment. The receptors come from a man aged 65 to 79 with urothelial cancer. Both conserved end residues are part of each CDR3. D genes are given only for firm matches. A clone size is listed for some rows: how often the clone was seen (once, few, many), or a class if it is expanded.

size	V	J	D	DNA	CDR3
NA	TRBV19	TRBJ2-2	NA	TGTGCCAGTAGTATGGGAGGTGGGGAGCTGTTTTTT	CASSMGGGELFF
NA	TRBV6-4	TRBJ1-5	NA	TGTGCCAGCAGTCAGGACAGTTATCAGCCCCAGCATTTT	CASSQDSYQPQHF
NA	TRBV5-1	TRBJ2-7	TRBD2	TGCGCCAGCAGCTTGGTGGCTAGCGGGCAGGACGAGCAGTACTTC	CASSLVASGQDEQYF
NA	TRBV30	TRBJ1-2	NA	TGTGCCTGGAGTGTGAACAGTTACTATGGCTACACCTTC	CAWSVNSYYGYTF
NA	TRBV5-1	TRBJ2-1	TRBD2	TGCGCCAGCCACCGGCGGACTAGCGGGAGGGCTAATGAGCAGTTCTTC	CASHRRTSGRANEQFF
NA	TRBV9	TRBJ2-1	TRBD2	TGTGCCAGCAGCTCACGGGGGGGGCTGTACAATGAGCAGTTCTTC	CASSSRGGLYNEQFF
NA	TRBV30	TRBJ1-2	TRBD1	TGTGCCTGGGCTCGAACAGGGGAGATCTATGGCTACACCTTC	CAWARTGEIYGYTF
once	TRBV18	TRBJ2-1	TRBD2	TGTGCCAGCTCACCAACCGGGACTAGCGGCTACAATGAGCAGTTCTTC	CASSPTGTSGYNEQFF
NA	TRBV30	TRBJ1-2	TRBD1	TGTGCCTGGAGCCGGGGGACAGGGGTTGGCTACACCTTC	CAWSRGTGVGYTF
NA	TRBV5-6	TRBJ2-3	NA	TGTGCCAGCAGCTTCCTACGTCAAAGAAGCACAGATACGCAGTATTTT	CASSFLRQRSTDTQYF
NA	TRBV5-5	TRBJ2-1	TRBD2	TGTGCCAGCAGCTTGAATAGCGGGAGGAATGAGCAGTTCTTC	CASSLNSGRNEQFF
NA	TRBV6-5	TRBJ1-1	NA	TGTGCCAGCAAAACAGGGCCGTCGAACACTGAAGCTTTCTTT	CASKTGPSNTEAFF
NA	TRBV11-2	TRBJ2-3	TRBD2	TGTGCCAGCAGCTTAGGCGGGAGTATTGCTCATACGCAGTATTTT	CASSLGGSIAHTQYF
NA	TRBV15	TRBJ2-1	NA	TGTGCCACCAGCAGGGACACAGCCCAGGGCACCTACAATGAGCAGTTCTTC	CATSRDTAQGTYNEQFF
NA	TRBV7-2	TRBJ2-3	TRBD2	TGTGCCAGCAGCTTAGCGTCGCGGGGGGGAGTGAGTAGAACAGATACGCAGTATTTT	CASSLASRGGVSRTDTQYF
NA	TRBV5-1	TRBJ2-3	TRBD2	TGCGCCTCGCGCCCTTGGCTAGCGGGAGGCCGGAGCACAGATACGCAGTATTTT	CASRPWLAGGRSTDTQYF
once	TRBV7-9	TRBJ2-5	TRBD1	TGTGCCAGCAGCCACCAAGGACAGGGCGAGACCCAGTACTTC	CASSHQGQGETQYF
few	TRBV2	TRBJ1-1	NA	TGTGCCAGCAGTTCCCAAAGGACACCTGAAGCTTTCTTT	CASSSQRTPEAFF
NA	TRBV5-5	TRBJ1-5	TRBD1	TGTGCCAGCAGCTCGACAGGGGCCGGCCAGCCCCAGCATTTT	CASSSTGAGQPQHF
once	TRBV29-1	TRBJ2-5	NA	TGCAGCGCCGAGGCTAGCGCACAAGAGACCCAGTACTTC	CSAEASAQETQYF
NA	TRBV19	TRBJ1-2	TRBD1	TGTGCCAGTAGTGCCTGGGGACAGCTCTATGGCTACACCTTC	CASSAWGQLYGYTF
NA	TRBV7-2	TRBJ2-3	NA	TGTGCCAGCAGCCCCTGGAGGCACACAGATACGCAGTATTTT	CASSPWRHTDTQYF
NA	TRBV9	TRBJ2-2	NA	TGTGCCAGCGGGGGCAGCGTAGAGGGGACCGGGGAGCTGTTTTTT	CASGGSVEGTGELFF
NA	TRBV20-1	TRBJ1-1	TRBD1	TGCAGTGCCCAGACAGGGACTGAAGCTTTCTTT	CSAQTGTEAFF
NA	TRBV19	TRBJ2-3	TRBD2	TGTGCCAGTAGAGGACTAGCAACAGATACGCAGTATTTT	CASRGLATDTQYF
NA	TRBV6-6	TRBJ2-7	TRBD2	TGTGCCAGTGAACTAGCGGGAGGGTCGGGCGAGCAGTACTTC	CASELAGGSGEQYF
NA	TRBV27	TRBJ2-1	TRBD2	TGTGCCAGCAGTTCCCGACTAGCGGGAGGGCTCAGCTCCTACAATGAGCAGTTCTTC	CASSSRLAGGLSSYNEQFF
NA	TRBV19	TRBJ1-5	NA	TGTGCCAGTAGTCCTTCGCAGAGGCAGCCCCAGCATTTT	CASSPSQRQPQHF
NA	TRBV5-6	TRBJ1-2	NA	TGTGCCAGCAGCTCAAGAACAGGGTACTATGGCTACACCTTC	CASSSRTGYYGYTF
NA	TRBV6-6	TRBJ1-2	TRBD1	TGTGCCAGCAGTCTACCGGGACAGGGGGGCTACACCTTC	CASSLPGQGGYTF
NA	TRBV30	TRBJ1-1	NA	TGTGCCTGTTTGGAGGACACTGAAGCTTTCTTT	CACLEDTEAFF
NA	TRBV7-3	TRBJ2-1	TRBD2	TGTGCCAGCAGCTCGGGACTAGCGTGGGATGAGCAGTTCTTC	CASSSGLAWDEQFF
NA	TRBV2	TRBJ1-3	NA	TGTGCCAGCAGTGAAACAGGGCGAGGAAACACCATATATTTT	CASSETGRGNTIYF
NA	TRBV28	TRBJ2-7	NA	TGTGCCAGCAGTGCACCAGGGTACGAGCAGTACTTC	CASSAPGYEQYF
NA	TRBV4-2	TRBJ1-4	NA	TGTGCCAGCAGCCAAGATAACCAGGGGATGGAAAAACTGTTTTTT	CASSQDNQGMEKLFF
NA	TRBV28	TRBJ1-3	TRBD1	TGTGCCAGCAGCGTTTCGACAGGGTACTCTGGAAACACCATATATTTT	CASSVSTGYSGNTIYF